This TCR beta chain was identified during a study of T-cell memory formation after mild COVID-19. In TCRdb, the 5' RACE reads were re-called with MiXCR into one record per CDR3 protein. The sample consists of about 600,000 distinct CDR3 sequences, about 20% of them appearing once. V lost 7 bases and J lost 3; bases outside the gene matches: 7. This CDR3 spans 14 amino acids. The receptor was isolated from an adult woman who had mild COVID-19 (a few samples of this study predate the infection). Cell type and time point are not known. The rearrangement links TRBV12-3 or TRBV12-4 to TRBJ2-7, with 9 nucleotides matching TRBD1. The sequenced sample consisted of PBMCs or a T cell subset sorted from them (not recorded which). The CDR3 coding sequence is TGTGCCAGCACATACGGGACAGGGAGCTACGAGCAGTACTTC. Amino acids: CASTYGTGSYEQYF.